A single TCR beta chain is shown here with its context. The data derive from a study of T cells in Graves' hyperthyroidism and ophthalmopathy. The CDR3 runs 16 residues. The germline V gene encodes CDR1 MNHNY and CDR2 SVGAGI (reference sequence). The V gene end was trimmed by 0 bases and the J gene end by 7 bases; junction bases not matched to a gene: 9. Amplification targeted TCR beta CDR3 regions from RNA transcripts. In the first-round RT-PCR of the TCR CDR3, the HTBI primer set was used. One entry per CDR3 protein results from TCRdb running MiXCR on the multiplex PCR reads. Here the sample spans some 300,000 distinct CDR3 sequences, about 19% being singletons. Exclusion of patients followed from uncontrolled infection, other autoimmune disease, pregnancy or lactation. Orbital computed tomography and thyroid ultrasound, together with serum TRAb and thyroxine and clinical symptoms, were used for diagnoses. Isolation of PBMCs was performed on 8 to 10 ml fresh peripheral blood.

This clonotype originated in a man aged 50 or older with Graves' ophthalmopathy. The chain carries TRBV6-6 and TRBJ2-7; 10 bases fit TRBD2. Sequenced: blood. DNA for the CDR3: TGTGCCAGCAGTTACTCTATTATAGCGGGAGGTGGGGAGCAGTACTTC. Translated: CASSYSIIAGGGEQYF.